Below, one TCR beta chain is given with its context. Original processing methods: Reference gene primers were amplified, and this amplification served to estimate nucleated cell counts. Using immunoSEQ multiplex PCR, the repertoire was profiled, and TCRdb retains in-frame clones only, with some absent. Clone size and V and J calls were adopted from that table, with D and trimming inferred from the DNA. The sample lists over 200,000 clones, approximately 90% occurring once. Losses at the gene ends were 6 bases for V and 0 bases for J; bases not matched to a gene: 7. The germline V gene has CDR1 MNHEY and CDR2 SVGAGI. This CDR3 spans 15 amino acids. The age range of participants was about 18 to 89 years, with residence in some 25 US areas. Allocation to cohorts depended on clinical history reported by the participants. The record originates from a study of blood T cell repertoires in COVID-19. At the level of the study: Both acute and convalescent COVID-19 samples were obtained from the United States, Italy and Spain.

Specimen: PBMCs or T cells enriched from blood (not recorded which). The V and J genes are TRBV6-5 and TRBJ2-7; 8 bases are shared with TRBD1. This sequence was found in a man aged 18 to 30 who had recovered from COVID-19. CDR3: CASRAGTGRSYEQYF. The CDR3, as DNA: TGTGCCAGCAGGGCCGGGACAGGCCGCTCCTACGAGCAGTACTTC.